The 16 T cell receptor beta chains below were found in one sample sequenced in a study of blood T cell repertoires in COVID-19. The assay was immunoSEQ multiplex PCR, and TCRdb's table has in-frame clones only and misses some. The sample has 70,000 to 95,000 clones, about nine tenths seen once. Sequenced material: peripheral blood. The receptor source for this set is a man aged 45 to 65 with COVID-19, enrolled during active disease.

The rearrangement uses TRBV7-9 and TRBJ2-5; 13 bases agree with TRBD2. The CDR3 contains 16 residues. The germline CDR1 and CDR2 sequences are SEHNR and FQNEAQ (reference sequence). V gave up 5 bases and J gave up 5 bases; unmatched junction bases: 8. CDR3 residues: CASSLGLAGDLETQYF. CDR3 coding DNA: TGTGCCAGCAGCCTTGGACTAGCGGGAGATTTGGAGACCCAGTACTTC. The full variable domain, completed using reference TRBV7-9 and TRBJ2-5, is DTGVSQNPRHKITKRGQNVTFRCDPISEHNRLYWYRQTLGQGPEFLTYFQNEAQLEKSRLLSDRFSAERPKGSFSTLEIQRTEQGDSAMYLCASSLGLAGDLETQYFGPGTRLLVL.

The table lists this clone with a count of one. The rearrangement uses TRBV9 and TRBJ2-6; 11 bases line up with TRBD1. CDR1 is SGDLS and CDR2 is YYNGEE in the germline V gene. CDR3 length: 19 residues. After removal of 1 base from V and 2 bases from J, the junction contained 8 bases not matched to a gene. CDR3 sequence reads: CASSVLSGTGGTGANVLTF. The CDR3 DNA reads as TGTGCCAGCAGCGTACTTTCCGGGACAGGGGGGACTGGGGCCAACGTCCTGACTTTC.

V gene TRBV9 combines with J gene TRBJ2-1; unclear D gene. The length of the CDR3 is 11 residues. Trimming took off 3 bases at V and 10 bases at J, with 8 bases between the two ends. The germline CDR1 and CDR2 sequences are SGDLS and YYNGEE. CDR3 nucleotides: TGTGCCAGCAGCGCCGCCGGGGAGCAGTTCTTC. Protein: CASSAAGEQFF.

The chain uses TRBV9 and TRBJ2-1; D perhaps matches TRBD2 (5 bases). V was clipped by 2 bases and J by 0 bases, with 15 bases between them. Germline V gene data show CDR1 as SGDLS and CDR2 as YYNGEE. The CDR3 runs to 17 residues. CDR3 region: CASSVSGETSSYNEQFF. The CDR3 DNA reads TGTGCCAGCAGCGTCTCCGGGGAAACGAGCTCCTACAATGAGCAGTTCTTC.

The DNA of the CDR3 is TGTGCCAGCAGGACAGGGTCAGATACGCAGTATTTT. This codes for CASRTGSDTQYF. This chain uses TRBV6-5 with TRBJ2-3; 7 bases are a match to TRBD1. Trimming cost V 6 bases and J 4 bases; bases outside gene matches: 1. CDR3 length: 12 residues. Germline V gene lookup returns CDR1 MNHEY and CDR2 SVGAGI.

This CDR3 reads CASSIPLGSGVEQFF. In nucleotides, the CDR3 is TGTGCCAGCAGCATCCCTCTGGGTAGCGGGGTTGAGCAGTTCTTC. The chain has TRBV11-2 and TRBJ2-1; TRBD2 aligns across 8 bases. V trimming: 5 bases; J trimming: 9 bases; junction bases outside the gene matches: 12. Looked up from germline, CDR1 is SGHAT and CDR2 is FQNNGV. This CDR3 has 15 amino acids.

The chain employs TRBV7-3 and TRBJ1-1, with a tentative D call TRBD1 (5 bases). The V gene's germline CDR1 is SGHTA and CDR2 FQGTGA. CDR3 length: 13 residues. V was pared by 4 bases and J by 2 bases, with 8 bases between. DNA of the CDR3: TGTGCCAGCAGCTATCAGGGAAACACTGAAGCTTTCTTT. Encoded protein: CASSYQGNTEAFF.

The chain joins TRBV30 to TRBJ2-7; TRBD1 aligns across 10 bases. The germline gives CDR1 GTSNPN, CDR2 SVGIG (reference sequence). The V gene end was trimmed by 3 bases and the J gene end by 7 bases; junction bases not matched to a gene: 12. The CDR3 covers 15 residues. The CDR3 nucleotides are TGTGCCTGGAGCCGCGGACAGGGGGGAACAGAAGAGCAGTACGTC. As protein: CAWSRGQGGTEEQYV.

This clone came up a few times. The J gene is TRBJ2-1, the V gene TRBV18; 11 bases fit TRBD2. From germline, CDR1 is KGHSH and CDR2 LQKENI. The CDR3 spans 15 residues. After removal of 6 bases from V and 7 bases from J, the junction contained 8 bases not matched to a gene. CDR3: CASSLTSGIGNEQFF. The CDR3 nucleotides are TGTGCCAGCTCCCTGACTAGCGGGATAGGTAATGAGCAGTTCTTC.

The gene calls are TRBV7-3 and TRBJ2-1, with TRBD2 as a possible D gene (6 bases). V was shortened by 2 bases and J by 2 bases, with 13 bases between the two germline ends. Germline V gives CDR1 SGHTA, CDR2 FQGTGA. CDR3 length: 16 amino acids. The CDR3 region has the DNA TGTGCCAGCAGCTTAGATGGCGGGGTGGCCTACAATGAGCAGTTCTTC. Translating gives CASSLDGGVAYNEQFF.

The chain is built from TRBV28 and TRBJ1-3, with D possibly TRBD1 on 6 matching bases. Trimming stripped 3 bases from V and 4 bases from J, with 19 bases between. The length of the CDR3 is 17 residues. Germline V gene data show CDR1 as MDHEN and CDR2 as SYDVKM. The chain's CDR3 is CASSFNSHGGRGNTIYF. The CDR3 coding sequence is TGTGCCAGCAGTTTCAACTCACACGGGGGGCGGGGAAACACCATATATTTT.

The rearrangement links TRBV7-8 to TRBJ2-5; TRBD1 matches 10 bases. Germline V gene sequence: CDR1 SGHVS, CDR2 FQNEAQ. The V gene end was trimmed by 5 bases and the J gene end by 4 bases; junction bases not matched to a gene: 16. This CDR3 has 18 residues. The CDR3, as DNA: TGTGCCAGCAGCCAAAAAAGGACAGGGGGTTGGTTGGGAGAGACCCAGTACTTC. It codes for CASSQKRTGGWLGETQYF.

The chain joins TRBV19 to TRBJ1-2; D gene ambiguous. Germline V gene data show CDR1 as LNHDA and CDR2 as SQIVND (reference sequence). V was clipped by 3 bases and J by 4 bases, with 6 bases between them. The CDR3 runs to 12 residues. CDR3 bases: TGTGCCAGTAGTATCTTCCCCTATGGCTACACCTTC. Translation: CASSIFPYGYTF.

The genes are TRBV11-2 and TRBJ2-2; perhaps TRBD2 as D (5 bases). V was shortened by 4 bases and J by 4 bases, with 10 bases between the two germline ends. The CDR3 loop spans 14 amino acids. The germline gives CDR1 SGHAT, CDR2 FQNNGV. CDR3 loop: CASSSPRGTGELFF. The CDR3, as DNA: TGTGCCAGCAGCTCCCCTCGGGGCACCGGGGAGCTGTTTTTT. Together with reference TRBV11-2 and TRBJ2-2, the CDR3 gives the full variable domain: EAGVAQSPRYKIIEKRQSVAFWCNPISGHATLYWYQQILGQGPKLLIQFQNNGVVDDSQLPKDRFSAERLKGVDSTLKIQPAKLEDSAVYLCASSSPRGTGELFFGEGSRLTVL.

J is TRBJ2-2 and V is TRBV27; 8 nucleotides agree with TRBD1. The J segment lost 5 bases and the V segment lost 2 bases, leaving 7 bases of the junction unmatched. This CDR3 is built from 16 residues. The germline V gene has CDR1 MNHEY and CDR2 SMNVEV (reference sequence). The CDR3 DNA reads TGTGCCAGCAGTTTAAACGGACAGGGTCTGACCGGGGAGCTGTTTTTT. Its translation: CASSLNGQGLTGELFF.

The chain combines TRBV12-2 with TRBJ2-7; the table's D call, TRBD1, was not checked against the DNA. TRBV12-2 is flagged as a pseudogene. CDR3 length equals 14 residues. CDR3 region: CASPHLGQRYEQYV. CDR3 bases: TGTGCAAGTCCCCACCTTGGACAGCGGTACGAGCAGTACGTC.